These 9 T cell receptor beta chains originate from one sample sequenced in a study of regulatory T cells in long-lasting Graves disease. As for time point: newly diagnosed GD, antithyroid drugs for less than 3 months. PBMCs were the source of the RNA used for TCR sequencing. For TCR beta, libraries came from iRepertoire HTBI primers and Arm-PCR of CDR3 regions. MiXCR, run by TCRdb on the multiplex PCR reads, gives a single entry per CDR3 protein. The sample consists of 350,000 to 550,000 distinct CDR3 sequences, about a sixth of them appearing once. The same data also went into a second study, on T cells in Graves' hyperthyroidism and ophthalmopathy.

The sequences come from peripheral blood mononuclear cells (PBMCs), collected at new diagnosis, from a patient treated with antithyroid drugs. These receptors were collected from a woman aged 18-29 years with Graves disease.

This clonotype was counted at least ten times. The chain carries TRBV5-1 and TRBJ2-5; 13 bases align to TRBD2. Trimming removed 3 bases from V and 2 bases from J; junction bases left unmatched: 1. This CDR3 has 15 amino acids. Germline lookup yields CDR1 SGHRS and CDR2 YFSETQ. The CDR3 is CASSSGLAGQETQYF. The CDR3 DNA sequence: TGCGCCAGCAGCTCGGGACTAGCGGGACAAGAGACCCAGTACTTC.

The chain employs TRBV25-1 and TRBJ2-3; D is unclear. Per germline, CDR1 MGHDK and CDR2 SYGVNS. CDR3 length: 15 residues. Trimming shortened V by 4 bases and J by 2 bases, and 13 bases separated the two germline ends. The CDR3 region has the DNA TGTGCCAGCAGTGGATCTCTCGGGCACACAGATACGCAGTATTTT. As protein: CASSGSLGHTDTQYF.

In its sample, this clonotype was seen a few times. The DNA for the CDR3 is TGTGCCAGCTCACCAAGGACTAGCGCGAACACCGGGGAGCTGTTTTTT. Translating gives CASSPRTSANTGELFF. The chain uses TRBV18 and TRBJ2-2; TRBD2 agrees at 9 bases. J lost 0 bases, V lost 2 bases, and 1 base had no gene match. CDR1 and CDR2 from the germline V gene are KGHSH and LQKENI. CDR3 length: 16 amino acids.

There are a few counts of this clonotype. The chain couples TRBV10-3 to TRBJ2-1; 14 nucleotides line up with TRBD2. With V trimmed by 6 bases and J by 9 bases, 10 bases remained unmatched. Germline CDR1 ENHRY, CDR2 SYGVKD. The CDR3 spans 16 residues. DNA for the CDR3: TGTGCCATCAGCTCCGGGACTAGCGGGAGCCGGGGTGAGCAGTTCTTC. Its translation is CAISSGTSGSRGEQFF.

This clonotype has more than one count but fewer than ten. The chain uses TRBV30 and TRBJ2-7, with D possibly TRBD2 on 5 matching bases. Germline V lookup: CDR1 GTSNPN, CDR2 SVGIG (reference sequence). This CDR3 has 12 amino acids. V shed 4 bases and J shed 8 bases, with 15 bases lying between them. The CDR3: CAWNAGGAQQYF. The CDR3 coding sequence is TGTGCCTGGAACGCGGGCGGAGCGCAGCAGTACTTC. Variable domain in full (rest from reference TRBV30 and TRBJ2-7): SQTIHQWPATLVQPVGSPLSLECTVEGTSNPNLYWYRQAAGRGLQLLFYSVGIGQISSEVPQNLSASRPQDRQFILSSKKLLLSDSGFYLCAWNAGGAQQYFGPGTRLTVT.

This clonotype occurred many times. The V gene is TRBV7-8, the J gene TRBJ1-1; D remains unclear. The CDR3 is made up of 14 amino acids. Looked up from germline, CDR1 is SGHVS and CDR2 is FQNEAQ. Trimming left V 0 bases short and J 8 bases short, with 13 bases between. The CDR3 reads CASSLAAVAGEAFF. CDR3 bases: TGTGCCAGCAGCTTAGCAGCGGTGGCAGGAGAAGCTTTCTTT. Full variable domain (rest looked up from reference TRBV7-8 and TRBJ1-1): GAGVSQSPRYKVAKRGQDVALRCDPISGHVSLFWYQQALGQGPEFLTYFQNEAQLDKSGLPSDRFFAERPEGSVSTLKIQRTQQEDSAVYLCASSLAAVAGEAFFGQGTRLTVV.

This clonotype was detected only a few times. The chain joins TRBV5-1 to TRBJ1-1, with D perhaps TRBD1 (5 bases). Trimming cost V 0 bases and J 4 bases, with 7 bases left between them. The CDR3 extends over 13 amino acids. CDR1 and CDR2 (germline): SGHRS, YFSETQ. CDR3 sequence (DNA): TGCGCCAGCAGCTTGGCGGGGACCACTGAAGCTTTCTTT. Residues: CASSLAGTTEAFF.

This clonotype was picked up many times. The rearrangement links TRBV7-8 to TRBJ1-1; no reliable D call. The V end lost 5 bases, the J end lost 1 base, and 17 bases lay between the germline ends. CDR1 and CDR2 from the germline V gene are SGHVS and FQNEAQ. The CDR3 extends over 16 amino acids. CDR3 protein: CASSEQGRQSNTEAFF. For the CDR3, the DNA is TGTGCCAGCAGCGAACAAGGCAGGCAATCGAACACTGAAGCTTTCTTT.

At least ten counts were recorded for this clonotype. The chain has TRBV5-1 and TRBJ2-7, with 8 bases matching TRBD2. This CDR3 contains 15 residues. V was clipped by 2 bases and J by 2 bases; unmatched bases: 6. Germline loops: CDR1 SGHRS, CDR2 YFSETQ. As DNA, the CDR3 is TGCGCCAGCAGCTTTAGTACTAGCGGTACCTACGAGCAGTACTTC. Amino acids: CASSFSTSGTYEQYF.